The 10 T cell receptor beta chains listed next were all sequenced from one sample in a study of T cell responses to AZD1222 COVID-19 vaccine. The assay was immunoSEQ multiplex PCR, and TCRdb's table has in-frame clones only and misses some. The table includes 70,000 or so clones, 70% to 90% detected once. Source: peripheral blood, taken 28 days after the second AZD1222 dose. These receptors were collected from an adult who received the AZD1222 COVID-19 vaccine.

V gene TRBV5-1 combines with J gene TRBJ2-1; D is perhaps TRBD1 (5 bases). The V gene's germline CDR1 is SGHRS and CDR2 YFSETQ. Trimming stripped 5 bases from V and 7 bases from J, with 13 bases between. The CDR3 covers 13 residues. The CDR3, as DNA: TGCGCCAGCAGTCTCGACCCAGGGAATGAGCAGTTCTTC. This encodes CASSLDPGNEQFF.

This clone showed up just once. This sequence joins TRBV6-5 and TRBJ2-1; D is unresolved. The germline gives CDR1 MNHEY, CDR2 SVGAGI. Between the trimmed V and J ends, which lost 7 bases and 0 bases, there was a span of 7 bases. This CDR3 is built from 13 residues. The CDR3 spells CASNSGSYNEQFF. CDR3 DNA: TGTGCCAGCAACTCGGGCTCCTACAATGAGCAGTTCTTC.

The V and J genes are TRBV7-2 and TRBJ1-2, with 9 bases lining up with TRBD1. CDR3 length: 15 amino acids. Trimming removed 4 bases from V and 12 bases from J; junction bases left unmatched: 15. Looked up from germline, CDR1 is SGHTA and CDR2 is FQGNSA. In nucleotides, the CDR3 is TGTGCCAGCAGCTCCTCTCCCGGGACAGGGAGCTTCGACACCTTC. Amino acids: CASSSSPGTGSFDTF.

The chain uses TRBV19 and TRBJ2-3; TRBD2 is a possible D gene (5 bases). This CDR3 has 14 amino acids. V was cut by 6 bases and J by 0 bases, with 10 bases left in between. CDR1 is LNHDA, CDR2 SQIVND, per germline (reference sequence). For the CDR3, the DNA is TGTGCCAGTAGGGAGGTAGCAAGCACAGATACGCAGTATTTT. Its translation: CASREVASTDTQYF.

This chain connects TRBV14 to TRBJ1-2; D not resolved. This CDR3 is 13 amino acids long. V was shortened by 5 bases and J by 4 bases, with 11 bases between the two germline ends. Per the germline V gene, CDR1 is SGHDN and CDR2 is FVKESK. This chain's CDR3 is CASSVGSAYGYTF. Written as DNA, the CDR3 is TGTGCCAGCAGCGTAGGGAGCGCCTATGGCTACACCTTC.

The rearrangement uses TRBV19 and TRBJ1-5; D is possibly TRBD1 (5 bases). V dropped 0 bases and J dropped 2 bases, with 11 bases sitting between them. This CDR3 contains 16 residues. Germline CDR1 and CDR2: LNHDA and SQIVND (reference sequence). This chain's CDR3 is CASSIEGRGRNQPQHF. CDR3 nucleotide sequence: TGTGCCAGTAGTATAGAAGGAAGGGGCCGCAATCAGCCCCAGCATTTT.

This chain joins TRBV25-1 and TRBJ1-2; 9 bases map to TRBD1. Trimming took 4 bases from V and 3 from J; bases not matched to a gene: 9. In germline, CDR1 is MGHDK, CDR2 SYGVNS. The CDR3 covers 16 residues. CDR3 sequence (DNA): TGTGCCAGCAGTGGACCTACAGGGGGCAAGTACTATGGCTACACCTTC. This sequence encodes CASSGPTGGKYYGYTF.

The chain combines TRBV12-3 or TRBV12-4 with TRBJ2-2, with D maybe TRBD1 (6 bases). The ends were cut back, 3 bases at V and 7 bases at J, with 9 bases in the middle. This CDR3 has 13 residues. In nucleotides, the CDR3 is TGTGCCAGCAGTTTCTTAGGGGGCGGGGAGCTGTTTTTT. Its translation: CASSFLGGGELFF.

J is TRBJ1-1 and V is TRBV9, with D maybe TRBD1 (5 bases). V was cut by 6 bases and J by 8 bases, with 17 bases left in between. CDR1 is SGDLS and CDR2 is YYNGEE in the germline V gene. The CDR3 loop spans 13 amino acids. In nucleotides, the CDR3 is TGTGCCAGCACCCTAAGGCCGGGGCGGGAAGCTTTCTTT. It encodes CASTLRPGREAFF. Filled out from reference TRBV9 and TRBJ1-1, the complete variable domain reads DSGVTQTPKHLITATGQRVTLRCSPRSGDLSVYWYQQSLDQGLQFLIQYYNGEERAKGNILERFSAQQFPDLHSELNLSSLELGDSALYFCASTLRPGREAFFGQGTRLTVV.

A remark on this clone: Sequence at one end of the junction differs from germline and may be a read error. The genes are TRBV7-7 and TRBJ2-2; no clear D gene. The CDR3 spans 15 residues. Germline V gene sequence: CDR1 SSHAT, CDR2 FNYEAQ (reference sequence). The CDR3, as DNA: TGTGCTAGCAGCTTAGGCCACTCCCGACCCGGGGAGCTGTTTTTT. Translation: CASSLGHSRPGELFF. The variable domain in full, with the rest retrieved from reference TRBV7-7 and TRBJ2-2, is GAGVSQSPRYKVTKRGQDVTLRCDPISSHATLYWYQQALGQGPEFLTYFNYEAQPDKSGLPSDRFSAERPEGSISTLTIQRTEQRDSAMYRCASSLGHSRPGELFFGEGSRLTVL.